The table lists the clone carrying this T cell receptor beta chain with a few counts. The data belong to a study of T cells of healthy individuals. Trimming shortened V by 5 bases and J by 1 base, and 12 bases separated the two germline ends. The CDR3 spans 15 residues. Germline V CDR1 and CDR2: MDHEN, SYDVKM. Each CDR3 protein is one row after TCRdb ran MiXCR on the 5' RACE reads. The table records tens of thousands of distinct CDR3 sequences, roughly 15% of them present only once. This sequence was found in a human donor in good health. The V call is TRBV28, the J call TRBJ1-5; D call uncertain. Written as DNA, the CDR3 is TGTGCCAGCAGTATATTCACAGAGAGCAATCAGCCCCAGCATTTT. This gives the protein CASSIFTESNQPQHF.